This T cell receptor (beta chain) was sequenced for a study of T cells after yellow fever vaccination. Study summary: With SMART-Seq v4 Ultra Low Input, the fractions containing low cell numbers were prepared.

This clonotype showed up many times. The CDR3 extends over 15 amino acids. V lost 0 bases and J 4 bases, leaving 11 bases between the germline ends. The germline V gene has CDR1 SGHRS and CDR2 YFSETQ. MiXCR, run by TCRdb on the 5' RACE reads, gives a single entry per CDR3 protein. The sample has around 230,000 distinct CDR3 sequences; around 6.7% are singletons. This rearrangement joins TRBV5-1 to TRBJ2-1, with D unclear. This receptor was obtained from a man younger than 40 who received the YFV17D yellow fever vaccine. The specimen was CD4+ T cells sorted from PBMCs, collected on the day of the yellow fever booster vaccination. This CDR3 is CASSLAGLKYNEQFF. The DNA for the CDR3 is TGCGCCAGCAGCTTGGCCGGCCTAAAGTACAATGAGCAGTTCTTC.